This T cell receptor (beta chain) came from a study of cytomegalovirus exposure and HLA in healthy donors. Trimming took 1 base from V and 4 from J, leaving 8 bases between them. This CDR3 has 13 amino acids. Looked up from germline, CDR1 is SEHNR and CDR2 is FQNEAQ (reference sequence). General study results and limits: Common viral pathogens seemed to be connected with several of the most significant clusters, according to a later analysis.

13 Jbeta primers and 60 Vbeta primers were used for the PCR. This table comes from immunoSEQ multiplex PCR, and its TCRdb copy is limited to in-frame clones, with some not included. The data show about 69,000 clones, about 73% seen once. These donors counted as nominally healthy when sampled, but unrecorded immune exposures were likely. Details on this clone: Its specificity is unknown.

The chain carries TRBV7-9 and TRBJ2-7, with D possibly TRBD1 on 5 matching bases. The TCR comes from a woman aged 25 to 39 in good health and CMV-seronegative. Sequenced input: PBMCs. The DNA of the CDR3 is TGTGCCAGCAGCTTAGGCAGGGCTTACGAGCAGTACTTC. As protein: CASSLGRAYEQYF.